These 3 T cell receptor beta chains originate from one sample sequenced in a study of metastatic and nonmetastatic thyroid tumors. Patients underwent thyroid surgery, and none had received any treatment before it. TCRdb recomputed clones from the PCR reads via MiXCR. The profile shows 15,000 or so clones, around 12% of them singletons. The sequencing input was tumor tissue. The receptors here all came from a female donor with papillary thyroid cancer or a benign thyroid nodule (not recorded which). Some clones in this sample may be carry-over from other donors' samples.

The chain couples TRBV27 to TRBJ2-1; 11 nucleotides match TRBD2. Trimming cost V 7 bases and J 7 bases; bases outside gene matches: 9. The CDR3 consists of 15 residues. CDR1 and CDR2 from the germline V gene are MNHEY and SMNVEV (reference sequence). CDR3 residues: CASKLWASGRNEQFF. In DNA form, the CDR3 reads TGTGCCAGCAAGCTCTGGGCTAGCGGGAGGAATGAGCAGTTCTTC.

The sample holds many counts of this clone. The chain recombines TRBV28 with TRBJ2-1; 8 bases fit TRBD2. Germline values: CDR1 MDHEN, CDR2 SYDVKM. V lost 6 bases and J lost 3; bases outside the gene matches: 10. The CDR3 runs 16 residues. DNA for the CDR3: TGTGCCAGCAGGGGGGAGAGCGGGAGTCTCTACAATGAGCAGTTCTTC. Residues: CASRGESGSLYNEQFF.

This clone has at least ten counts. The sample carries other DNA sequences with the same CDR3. The CDR3 DNA reads TGCAGTGCTAGACGGGACTCCAGCACAGATACGCAGTATTTT. Protein sequence: CSARRDSSTDTQYF. The rearrangement links TRBV20-1 to TRBJ2-3; maybe TRBD2 (6 bases). The length of the CDR3 is 14 residues. Trimming removed 2 bases at V and 0 bases at J, with 9 bases between. Germline V CDR1 and CDR2: DFQATT, SNEGSKA (reference sequence).